Below, one TCR beta chain is given with its context. Expressed TCRB transcripts were sequenced after all isolated RNA was converted to cDNA. Data came from immunoSEQ multiplex PCR; TCRdb stores just in-frame clones and leaves some out. The data contain around 160,000 clones, roughly 53% of them seen just once; the ten biggest clones take up around 0.39%. The data belong to a study of beta chain features in type 1 diabetes. The CDR3 is 13 residues long. Trimming cost V 3 bases and J 4 bases, with 9 bases left between them. The germline CDR1 and CDR2 sequences are MNHEY and SMNVEV (reference sequence). The chain carries TRBV27 and TRBJ1-2; unclear D gene. The sequence was collected from a man aged 18 to 35 in good health. Sequenced input: Tregs from blood. The CDR3 DNA reads TGTGCCAGCAGTTTGGAGGGCCGCTATGGCTACACCTTC. Its translation is CASSLEGRYGYTF.